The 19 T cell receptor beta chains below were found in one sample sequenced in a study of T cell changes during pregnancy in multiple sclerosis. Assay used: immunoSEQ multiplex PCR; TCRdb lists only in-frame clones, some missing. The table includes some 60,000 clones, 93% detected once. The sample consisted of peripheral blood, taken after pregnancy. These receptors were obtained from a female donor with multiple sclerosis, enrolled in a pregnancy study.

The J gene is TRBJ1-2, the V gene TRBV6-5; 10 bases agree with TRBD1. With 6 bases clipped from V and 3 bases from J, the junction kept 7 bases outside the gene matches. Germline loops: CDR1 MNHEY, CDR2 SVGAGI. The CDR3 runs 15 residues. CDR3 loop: CASSRDGQGDYGYTF. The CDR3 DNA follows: TGTGCCAGCAGCCGAGACGGACAGGGGGACTATGGCTACACCTTC.

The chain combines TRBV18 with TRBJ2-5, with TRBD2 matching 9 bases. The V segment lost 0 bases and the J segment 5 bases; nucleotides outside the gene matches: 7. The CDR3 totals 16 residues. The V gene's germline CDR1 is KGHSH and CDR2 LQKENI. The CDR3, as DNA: TGTGCCAGCTCACCACCGGTAGCGGGAGTTGGGGAGACCCAGTACTTC. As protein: CASSPPVAGVGETQYF. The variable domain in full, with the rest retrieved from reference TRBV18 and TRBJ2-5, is NAGVMQNPRHLVRRRGQEARLRCSPMKGHSHVYWYRQLPEEGLKFMVYLQKENIIDESGMPKERFSAEFPKEGPSILRIQQVVRGDSAAYFCASSPPVAGVGETQYFGPGTRLLVL.

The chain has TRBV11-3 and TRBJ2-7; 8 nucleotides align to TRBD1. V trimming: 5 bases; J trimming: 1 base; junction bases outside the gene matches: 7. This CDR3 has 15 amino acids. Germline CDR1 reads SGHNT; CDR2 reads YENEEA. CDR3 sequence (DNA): TGTGCCAGCAGCCCCGGACAGGGCAATTCCTACGAGCAGTACTTC. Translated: CASSPGQGNSYEQYF.

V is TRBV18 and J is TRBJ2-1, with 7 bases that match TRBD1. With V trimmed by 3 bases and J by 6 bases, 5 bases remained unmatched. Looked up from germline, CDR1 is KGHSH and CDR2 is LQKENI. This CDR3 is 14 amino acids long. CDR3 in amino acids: CASSPRQGVNEQFF. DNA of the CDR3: TGTGCCAGCTCACCGAGGCAGGGGGTCAATGAGCAGTTCTTC.

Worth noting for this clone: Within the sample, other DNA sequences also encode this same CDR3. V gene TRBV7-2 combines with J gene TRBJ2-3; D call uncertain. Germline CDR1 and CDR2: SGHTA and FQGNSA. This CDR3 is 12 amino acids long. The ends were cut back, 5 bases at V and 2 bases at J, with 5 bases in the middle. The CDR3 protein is CASSPTTDTQYF. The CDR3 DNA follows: TGTGCCAGCAGCCCTACCACAGATACGCAGTATTTT.

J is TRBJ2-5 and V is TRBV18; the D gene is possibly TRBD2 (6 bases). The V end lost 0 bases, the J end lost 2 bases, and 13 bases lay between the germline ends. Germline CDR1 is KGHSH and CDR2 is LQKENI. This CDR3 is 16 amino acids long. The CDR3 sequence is CASSPPNLGGQETQYF. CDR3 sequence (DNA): TGTGCCAGCTCACCACCCAATCTAGGAGGGCAAGAGACCCAGTACTTC.

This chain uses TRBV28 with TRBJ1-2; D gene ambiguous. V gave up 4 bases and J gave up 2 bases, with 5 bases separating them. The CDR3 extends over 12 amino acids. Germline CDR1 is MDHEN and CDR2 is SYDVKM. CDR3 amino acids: CASSWLNYGYTF. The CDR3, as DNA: TGTGCCAGCAGTTGGCTGAACTATGGCTACACCTTC.

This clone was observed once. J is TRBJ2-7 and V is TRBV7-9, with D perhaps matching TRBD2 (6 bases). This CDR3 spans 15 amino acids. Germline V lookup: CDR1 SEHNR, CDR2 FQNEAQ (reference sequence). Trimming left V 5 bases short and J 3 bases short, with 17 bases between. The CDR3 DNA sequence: TGTGCCAGCAGCCCGCCACGTGTGGGAGGCTACGAGCAGTACTTC. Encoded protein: CASSPPRVGGYEQYF. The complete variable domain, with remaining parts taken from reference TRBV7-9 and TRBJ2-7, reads DTGVSQNPRHKITKRGQNVTFRCDPISEHNRLYWYRQTLGQGPEFLTYFQNEAQLEKSRLLSDRFSAERPKGSFSTLEIQRTEQGDSAMYLCASSPPRVGGYEQYFGPGTRLTVT.

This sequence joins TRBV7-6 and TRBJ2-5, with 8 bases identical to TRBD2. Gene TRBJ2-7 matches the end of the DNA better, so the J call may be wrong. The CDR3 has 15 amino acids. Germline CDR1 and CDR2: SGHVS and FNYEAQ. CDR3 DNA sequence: TGTGCCAGCAGCCACAGCGGGACTAGCTCCTACGAGCAGTACTTC. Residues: CASSHSGTSSYEQYF.

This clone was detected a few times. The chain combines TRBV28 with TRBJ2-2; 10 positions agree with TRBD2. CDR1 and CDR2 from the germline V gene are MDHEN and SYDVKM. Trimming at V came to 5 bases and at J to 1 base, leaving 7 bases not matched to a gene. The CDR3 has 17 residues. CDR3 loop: CASSLGLAVLNTGELFF. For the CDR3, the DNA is TGTGCCAGCAGTCTCGGACTAGCGGTTTTGAACACCGGGGAGCTGTTTTTT.

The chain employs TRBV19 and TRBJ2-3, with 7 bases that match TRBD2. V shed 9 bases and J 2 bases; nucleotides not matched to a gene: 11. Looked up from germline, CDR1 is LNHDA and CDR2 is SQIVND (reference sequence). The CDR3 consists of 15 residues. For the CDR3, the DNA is TGTGCCAGCCGGGACCGACTAGCTTACACAGATACGCAGTATTTT. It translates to CASRDRLAYTDTQYF.

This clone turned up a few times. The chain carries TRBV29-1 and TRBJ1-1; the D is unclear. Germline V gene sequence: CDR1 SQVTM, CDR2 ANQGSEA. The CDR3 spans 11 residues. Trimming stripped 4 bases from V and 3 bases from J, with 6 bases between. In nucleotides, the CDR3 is TGCAGCGTTGCTCGGGACACTGAAGCTTTCTTT. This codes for CSVARDTEAFF.

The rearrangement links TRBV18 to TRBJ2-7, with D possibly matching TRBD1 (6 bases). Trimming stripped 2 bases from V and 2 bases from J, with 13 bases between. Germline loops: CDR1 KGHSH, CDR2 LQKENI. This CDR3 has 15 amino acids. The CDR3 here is CASSPFPQGTYEQYF. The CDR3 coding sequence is TGTGCCAGCTCACCATTCCCCCAGGGGACCTACGAGCAGTACTTC.

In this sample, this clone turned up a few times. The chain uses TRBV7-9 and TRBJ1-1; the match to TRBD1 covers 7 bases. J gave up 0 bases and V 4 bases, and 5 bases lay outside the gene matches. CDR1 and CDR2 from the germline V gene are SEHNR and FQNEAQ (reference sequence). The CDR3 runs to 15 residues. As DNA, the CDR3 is TGTGCCAGCAGCTCTTGGACAGGCATGAACACTGAAGCTTTCTTT. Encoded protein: CASSSWTGMNTEAFF.

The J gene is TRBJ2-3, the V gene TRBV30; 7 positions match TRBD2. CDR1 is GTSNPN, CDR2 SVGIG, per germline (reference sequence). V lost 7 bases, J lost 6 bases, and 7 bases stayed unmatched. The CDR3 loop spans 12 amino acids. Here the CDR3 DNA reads TGTGCCTCGAAGGGGACTACCGATACGCAGTATTTT. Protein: CASKGTTDTQYF.

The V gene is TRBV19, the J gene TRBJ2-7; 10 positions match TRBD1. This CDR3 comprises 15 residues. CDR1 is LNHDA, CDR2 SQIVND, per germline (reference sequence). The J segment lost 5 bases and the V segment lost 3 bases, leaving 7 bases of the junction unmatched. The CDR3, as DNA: TGTGCCAGTAGTATTCCGGGACAGGGGTTCAACGAGCAGTACTTC. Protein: CASSIPGQGFNEQYF.

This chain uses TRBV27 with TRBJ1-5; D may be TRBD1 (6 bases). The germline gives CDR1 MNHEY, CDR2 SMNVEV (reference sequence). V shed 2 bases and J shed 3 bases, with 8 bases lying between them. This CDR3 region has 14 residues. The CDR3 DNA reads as TGTGCCAGCAGTTTAGCAGGGGACAATCAGCCCCAGCATTTT. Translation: CASSLAGDNQPQHF.

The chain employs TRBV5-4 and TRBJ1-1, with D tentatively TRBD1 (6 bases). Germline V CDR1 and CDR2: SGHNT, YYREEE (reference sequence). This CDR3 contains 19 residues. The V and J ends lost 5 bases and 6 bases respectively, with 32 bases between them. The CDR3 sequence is CASSFGSPGDLVLLSEAFF. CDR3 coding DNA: TGTGCCAGCAGTTTTGGGTCCCCAGGGGATTTAGTTCTGTTATCTGAAGCTTTCTTT.

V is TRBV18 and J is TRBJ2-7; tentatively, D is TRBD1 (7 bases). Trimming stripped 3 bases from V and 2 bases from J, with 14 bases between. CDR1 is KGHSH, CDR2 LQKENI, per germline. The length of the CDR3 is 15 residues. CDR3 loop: CASSPRQGEAYEQYF. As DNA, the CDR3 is TGTGCCAGCTCACCCCGTCAGGGGGAGGCCTACGAGCAGTACTTC.